Shown below are 2 T cell receptor beta chains from a single sample sequenced in a study of cytomegalovirus exposure and HLA in healthy donors. The PCR used 60 Vbeta and 13 Jbeta primers. This table comes from immunoSEQ multiplex PCR, and its TCRdb copy is limited to in-frame clones, with some not included. The sample has around 170,000 clones; 80% are singletons. Sequencing input: PBMCs. The receptors derive from a man aged 35 to 55 in good health and CMV-seronegative.

This clone was seen once. The V and J genes are TRBV6-1 and TRBJ2-2, with 8 bases that match TRBD1. The CDR3 loop spans 14 amino acids. V trimming: 8 bases; J trimming: 6 bases; junction bases outside the gene matches: 8. Per germline, CDR1 MNHNS and CDR2 SASEGT. CDR3 region: CASDRDRTAGELFF. The CDR3 bases are TGTGCCAGCGACAGGGACAGGACGGCCGGGGAGCTGTTTTTT.

The chain uses TRBV2 and TRBJ2-2; the match to TRBD2 covers 10 bases. CDR3 length: 16 amino acids. Germline CDR1 SNHLY, CDR2 FYNNEI. The ends lost 5 bases at V and 0 bases at J; junction bases unmatched: 3. CDR3 in DNA: TGTGCCAGCAGTTGGACTAGCGGATCGAACACCGGGGAGCTGTTTTTT. Translation: CASSWTSGSNTGELFF. Looking up the rest from reference TRBV2 and TRBJ2-2 gives the full variable domain: EPEVTQTPSHQVTQMGQEVILRCVPISNHLYFYWYRQILGQKVEFLVSFYNNEISEKSEIFDDQFSVERPDGSNFTLKIRSTKLEDSAMYFCASSWTSGSNTGELFFGEGSRLTVL.